This is a list of T cell receptor beta chains from one sample in a study of cytomegalovirus exposure and HLA in healthy donors. Profiled with immunoSEQ multiplex PCR; TCRdb holds only in-frame clones, not every one. The top ten hold 1.5% to 2.5% of the sample, which has 65,000 to 85,000 clones, just over 85% seen once. Sequencing used PBMCs. The receptors derive from a woman aged 30 to 39 in good health and CMV-seronegative. Both conserved end residues are part of each CDR3. A D gene is named only where the DNA matches it firmly. Clone size appears in some rows only: once, few, many, or a class for an expanded clone.

V gene	D gene	J gene	clone size	CDR3 protein	CDR3 DNA
TRBV6-4	.	TRBJ2-1	.	CASSESRANEQFF	TGTGCCAGCAGTGAATCGCGGGCGAATGAGCAGTTCTTC
TRBV4-2	.	TRBJ2-2	.	CASSMTELLDGELFF	TGTGCCAGCAGCATGACAGAGCTTTTAGACGGGGAGCTGTTTTTT
TRBV19	TRBD2	TRBJ2-5	.	CASSGTSGSGTQYF	TGTGCCAGTAGTGGGACTAGCGGGAGTGGGACCCAGTACTTC
TRBV11-2	TRBD1	TRBJ2-2	.	CASSARGLNTGELFF	TGTGCCAGCAGCGCCAGGGGGCTGAACACCGGGGAGCTGTTTTTT
TRBV2	.	TRBJ2-1	.	CASSVLLFEQFF	TGTGCCAGCAGTGTTCTACTATTCGAGCAGTTCTTC
TRBV29-1	.	TRBJ2-7	.	CSVEDSWSYEQYF	TGCAGCGTTGAGGACAGTTGGTCCTACGAGCAGTACTTC
TRBV13	TRBD2	TRBJ2-7	.	CASSRPTSGRAYEQYF	TGTGCCAGCAGCAGGCCGACTAGCGGGAGGGCCTACGAGCAGTACTTC
TRBV5-4	.	TRBJ1-4	once	CASSADYLDEKLFF	TGTGCCAGCAGCGCGGATTACTTGGATGAAAAACTGTTTTTT
TRBV29-1	.	TRBJ1-2	once	CSVVLQEGYGYTF	TGCAGCGTTGTTTTACAGGAAGGCTATGGCTACACCTTC
TRBV18	.	TRBJ2-7	.	CASSPNPPGSGGHEQYF	TGTGCCAGCTCACCAAATCCCCCGGGTAGCGGAGGACACGAGCAGTACTTC
TRBV7-3	TRBD2	TRBJ2-2	large	CASSPSGSNTGELFF	TGTGCCAGCAGTCCTAGCGGATCGAACACCGGGGAGCTGTTTTTT
TRBV5-1	TRBD2	TRBJ2-7	.	CASSVGLAGTSSYEQYF	TGCGCCAGCAGCGTTGGACTAGCGGGGACGAGCTCCTACGAGCAGTACTTC
TRBV11-2	TRBD1	TRBJ1-2	.	CASSLWGTGISYTF	TGTGCCAGCAGCTTATGGGGGACAGGGATAAGCTACACCTTC
TRBV19	.	TRBJ2-5	once	CASSIGLAGIKETQYF	TGTGCCAGTAGTATAGGTTTGGCGGGAATAAAAGAGACCCAGTACTTC
TRBV29-1	.	TRBJ2-5	few	CSVRGLTGETQYF	TGCAGCGTCCGCGGCCTCACCGGGGAGACCCAGTACTTC
TRBV2	.	TRBJ1-1	.	CASSENRVNTEAFF	TGTGCCAGCAGTGAAAACAGGGTGAACACTGAAGCTTTCTTT
TRBV6-5	TRBD2	TRBJ2-5	.	CASSRAGWETQYF	TGTGCCAGCAGCCGAGCGGGGTGGGAGACCCAGTACTTC
TRBV10-1	TRBD2	TRBJ2-7	.	CASSDSGLAGGYEQYF	TGCGCCAGCAGTGATTCCGGACTAGCGGGAGGATACGAGCAGTACTTC
TRBV6-5	.	TRBJ2-7	.	CASSYRGGMAYEQYF	TGTGCCAGCAGTTACCGCGGCGGGATGGCCTACGAGCAGTACTTC
TRBV10-1	TRBD1	TRBJ2-2	.	CASRGTGYPGELFF	TGCGCCAGCAGGGGGACAGGGTATCCCGGGGAGCTGTTTTTT
TRBV21-1	.	TRBJ2-7	once	CASSSPGDSYEQYF	TGTGCCAGCAGCTCGCCTGGAGACTCCTACGAGCAGTACTTC
TRBV5-1	.	TRBJ2-3	.	CASSKLGTDTQYF	TGCGCCAGCAGCAAACTGGGCACAGATACGCAGTATTTT
TRBV10-3	TRBD2	TRBJ2-3	.	CAISEPTSDDTQYF	TGTGCCATCAGTGAGCCGACTAGCGACGATACGCAGTATTTT
TRBV4-1	TRBD2	TRBJ2-7	.	CASSQEGGRAYEQYF	TGCGCCAGCAGCCAAGAGGGCGGGAGGGCCTACGAGCAGTACTTC
TRBV19	TRBD1	TRBJ1-2	.	CASSIPRPQGRYGYTF	TGTGCCAGTAGTATACCCCGCCCACAGGGGAGATATGGCTACACCTTC
TRBV6-6	.	TRBJ2-7	.	CASSHIESEQYF	TGTGCCAGCAGTCATATAGAAAGCGAGCAGTACTTC
TRBV5-1	TRBD2	TRBJ2-3	.	CASSLGLATVTDTQYF	TGCGCCAGCAGCTTGGGACTAGCGACAGTCACAGATACGCAGTATTTT
TRBV2	.	TRBJ2-1	.	CASNLDRGEQFF	TGTGCCAGCAACCTAGACCGGGGTGAGCAGTTCTTC
TRBV18	.	TRBJ1-3	.	CASSPEGVSGNTIYF	TGTGCCAGCTCACCGGAAGGGGTCTCTGGAAACACCATATATTTT
TRBV11-2	.	TRBJ2-3	.	CASSLVSGVTDTQYF	TGTGCCAGCAGCTTAGTAAGCGGAGTCACAGATACGCAGTATTTT
TRBV30	TRBD1	TRBJ1-5	.	CAWSVVGQGIQPQHF	TGTGCCTGGAGTGTAGTGGGACAGGGGATTCAGCCCCAGCATTTT
TRBV11-2	.	TRBJ2-5	.	CASSLRGFQETQYF	TGTGCCAGCAGCCTACGCGGCTTCCAAGAGACCCAGTACTTC
TRBV6-6	.	TRBJ1-1	.	CASSTRNTEAFF	TGTGCCAGCAGTACAAGGAACACTGAAGCTTTCTTT
TRBV27	.	TRBJ2-3	.	CASRTIPLTSTDTQYF	TGTGCCAGCAGAACTATACCCCTGACTAGCACAGATACGCAGTATTTT
TRBV14	TRBD1	TRBJ1-1	.	CASSPTGALEAFF	TGTGCCAGCAGTCCCACAGGGGCCCTTGAAGCTTTCTTT
TRBV6-1	.	TRBJ2-7	.	CASSAGQGFIYEQYF	TGTGCCAGCAGTGCCGGGCAGGGGTTCATCTACGAGCAGTACTTC
TRBV18	TRBD2	TRBJ2-1	.	CASSPPGGRNEQFF	TGTGCCAGCTCACCACCGGGAGGGAGAAATGAGCAGTTCTTC
TRBV18	TRBD2	TRBJ2-7	few	CASSPPGTSPNEQYF	TGTGCCAGCTCACCACCGGGGACTAGCCCAAACGAGCAGTACTTC
TRBV5-6	TRBD1	TRBJ2-3	once	CASSLAASEGAGTDTQYF	TGTGCCAGCAGCTTGGCTGCCTCAGAGGGGGCGGGTACAGATACGCAGTATTTT
TRBV14	TRBD2	TRBJ2-2	few	CASSRSRVAGVHTGELFF	TGTGCCAGCAGTCGATCGCGGGTAGCGGGAGTCCACACCGGGGAGCTGTTTTTT
TRBV5-1	TRBD2	TRBJ2-3	.	CASTSLGLALSDTQYF	TGCGCCAGCACAAGTTTGGGACTAGCTTTGTCAGATACGCAGTATTTT
TRBV5-1	.	TRBJ2-3	.	CASSLELYFTADTQYF	TGCGCCAGCAGCTTGGAATTGTACTTCACCGCAGATACGCAGTATTTT
TRBV5-5	.	TRBJ2-7	.	CASSRGGTAYEQYF	TGTGCCAGCAGCCGTGGGGGGACCGCCTACGAGCAGTACTTC
TRBV5-1	.	TRBJ1-3	.	CASSGIGESGNTIYF	TGCGCCAGCAGCGGGATAGGGGAATCTGGAAACACCATATATTTT
TRBV18	.	TRBJ2-1	.	CASSLTDIGYNEQFF	TGTGCCAGCTCGCTGACTGATATCGGGTACAATGAGCAGTTCTTC
TRBV5-1	TRBD1	TRBJ1-5	.	CASSSGQINQPQHF	TGCGCCAGCAGCTCGGGACAGATCAATCAGCCCCAGCATTTT
TRBV7-8	.	TRBJ2-7	once	CASSLGPSYEQYF	TGTGCCAGCAGCTTAGGGCCCTCCTACGAGCAGTACTTC